These 13 T cell receptor beta chains originate from one sample sequenced in a study of response to subunit inactivated influenza vaccine. TCRdb re-derived calls from the RT-PCR reads in MiXCR, one entry per CDR3 protein. The table records around 650,000 distinct CDR3 sequences, 15% to 19% of them present only once. The sequences come from PBMCs from blood, collected approximately 12 days after vaccination. These receptors were taken from a middle-aged man who received an inactivated influenza vaccine.

V gene TRBV20-1 combines with J gene TRBJ1-3, with 7 nucleotides matching TRBD1. CDR1 is DFQATT and CDR2 is SNEGSKA in the germline V gene (reference sequence). The junction had 8 bases not matched to a gene; V was cut back by 6 bases and J by 0 bases. The CDR3 runs to 15 residues. The CDR3: CSAEDRFYSGNTIYF. In nucleotides, the CDR3 is TGCAGTGCCGAGGACAGGTTCTACTCTGGAAACACCATATATTTT.

This clonotype was counted a few times. The gene calls are TRBV18 and TRBJ2-7; 16 positions agree with TRBD2. The CDR3 contains 17 residues. In germline, CDR1 is KGHSH, CDR2 LQKENI. J gave up 0 bases and V 3 bases, and 2 bases lay outside the gene matches. The CDR3 protein is CASSPGLAGGPSYEQYF. The CDR3 DNA reads as TGTGCCAGCTCACCGGGACTAGCGGGAGGGCCCTCCTACGAGCAGTACTTC.

This chain joins TRBV7-2 and TRBJ1-6; D may be TRBD1 (6 bases). Trimming removed 2 bases at V and 5 bases at J, with 10 bases between. This CDR3 comprises 15 residues. CDR1 is SGHTA, CDR2 FQGNSA, per germline. The CDR3 coding sequence is TGTGCCAGCAGCTTAACAGGGCGCAATAATTCACCCCTCCACTTT. Its translation is CASSLTGRNNSPLHF.

The chain joins TRBV7-2 to TRBJ2-1, with TRBD1 identical over 8 bases. V shed 6 bases, J shed 4 bases, and the junction held 8 bases outside the gene matches. The CDR3 is 15 amino acids. From germline, CDR1 is SGHTA and CDR2 FQGNSA. The CDR3: CASRIGQGTYNEQFF. The DNA of the CDR3 is TGTGCCAGCAGGATCGGACAGGGAACGTACAATGAGCAGTTCTTC.

This clonotype was seen a handful of times. The V and J genes are TRBV7-9 and TRBJ2-3, with 9 positions matching TRBD2. V shed 1 base, J shed 8 bases, and the junction held 10 bases outside the gene matches. Per the germline V gene, CDR1 is SEHNR and CDR2 is FQNEAQ (reference sequence). This CDR3 is built from 16 residues. The CDR3 protein is CASSLGASGAQGTQYF. CDR3 DNA: TGTGCCAGCAGCTTAGGGGCTAGCGGGGCGCAGGGTACGCAGTATTTT.

This clonotype occurred many times. The rearrangement uses TRBV28 and TRBJ2-5, with 7 positions matching TRBD2. This CDR3 is 15 amino acids long. Germline V CDR1 and CDR2: MDHEN, SYDVKM. V was clipped by 8 bases and J by 5 bases; unmatched bases: 14. Written as DNA, the CDR3 is TGTGCCAGCGGCGGGAGCGGAAGACCTGGGGAGACCCAGTACTTC. Translated, it gives CASGGSGRPGETQYF.

The chain links TRBV7-9 to TRBJ1-2; D perhaps matches TRBD1 (5 bases). CDR3 length equals 12 residues. V was cut by 4 bases and J by 4 bases, with 7 bases left in between. Per the germline V gene, CDR1 is SEHNR and CDR2 is FQNEAQ (reference sequence). CDR3: CASSYGTYGYTF. CDR3 bases: TGTGCCAGCAGCTACGGGACCTATGGCTACACCTTC.

The chain recombines TRBV20-1 with TRBJ1-4, with 10 positions matching TRBD1. This CDR3 is 14 amino acids long. The V and J ends lost 3 bases and 7 bases, in that order; junction bases with no gene match: 5. Germline-derived CDR1 and CDR2 are DFQATT and SNEGSKA (reference sequence). The CDR3 spells CSASATGGPEKLFF. The CDR3 nucleotides read TGCAGTGCTAGCGCGACAGGGGGCCCTGAAAAACTGTTTTTT.

This chain joins TRBV15 and TRBJ2-1; 11 nucleotides line up with TRBD2. Germline loops: CDR1 LNHNV, CDR2 YYDKDF (reference sequence). Trimming at V came to 0 bases and at J to 3 bases, leaving 10 bases not matched to a gene. The length of the CDR3 is 19 residues. The CDR3: CATSRDGWETSGIYNEQFF. The DNA for the CDR3 is TGTGCCACCAGCAGAGACGGGTGGGAGACTAGCGGGATCTACAATGAGCAGTTCTTC. Combining the CDR3 with reference TRBV15 and TRBJ2-1 gives the whole variable domain DAMVIQNPRYQVTQFGKPVTLSCSQTLNHNVMYWYQQKSSQAPKLLFHYYDKDFNNEADTPDNFQSRRPNTSFCFLDIRSPGLGDTAMYLCATSRDGWETSGIYNEQFFGPGTRLTVL.

This clonotype has just a few counts. A read error may produce the germline difference seen at one junction end. The V call is TRBV7-2, the J call TRBJ2-3; 8 bases are a match to TRBD2. Germline V gives CDR1 SGHTA, CDR2 FQGNSA. CDR3 length: 14 residues. As DNA, the CDR3 is TGTGCCAGCAGCTTAGGGACTAGCATAGATACGCAGTATTTT. It encodes CASSLGTSIDTQYF.

The chain carries TRBV30 and TRBJ2-1; 13 bases agree with TRBD2. CDR1 is GTSNPN, CDR2 SVGIG, per germline (reference sequence). This CDR3 has 18 residues. V was clipped by 6 bases and J by 3 bases; unmatched bases: 14. The CDR3: CACRKTTSGRANYNEQFF. The DNA of the CDR3 is TGTGCCTGCCGAAAAACCACTAGCGGGAGGGCCAACTACAATGAGCAGTTCTTC.

This clonotype has a handful of counts. This sequence joins TRBV3-1 and TRBJ2-5, with no clear D. V was shortened by 5 bases and J by 2 bases, with 9 bases between the two germline ends. The CDR3 sequence is 13 residues long. The germline gives CDR1 LGHDT, CDR2 YNNKEL (reference sequence). CDR3 sequence (DNA): TGTGCCAGCAGCTACCACTCTCAAGAGACCCAGTACTTC. Amino acid sequence: CASSYHSQETQYF.

Only a few counts were recorded for this clonotype. CDR3: CASSQGLAGMAYEQYF. The CDR3 DNA is TGTGCCAGCAGCCAAGGACTAGCGGGGATGGCCTACGAGCAGTACTTC. The chain joins TRBV3-1 to TRBJ2-7; TRBD2 matches at 11 bases. The junction had 4 bases not matched to a gene; V was cut back by 1 base and J by 2 bases. Germline assignment: CDR1 LGHDT and CDR2 YNNKEL (reference sequence). This CDR3 has 16 residues.